Following are 20 T cell receptor beta chains from one sample sequenced in a study of cytomegalovirus exposure and HLA in healthy donors. The method was immunoSEQ multiplex PCR; TCRdb's version includes in-frame clones alone and lacks a portion of them. The sample yields about 120,000 clones, roughly 90% seen once. Source material: PBMCs. Source of these receptors: a woman between 18 and 30 years old in good health and CMV-seronegative.

The chain carries TRBV2 and TRBJ1-1; TRBD1 matches 7 bases. Trimming cost V 5 bases and J 2 bases; bases outside gene matches: 2. The CDR3 has 13 amino acids. Germline CDR1 reads SNHLY; CDR2 reads FYNNEI. The CDR3 loop is CASSWDSNTEAFF. The DNA for the CDR3 is TGTGCCAGCAGTTGGGACAGCAACACTGAAGCTTTCTTT. Drawing the rest from reference TRBV2 and TRBJ1-1, the complete variable domain is EPEVTQTPSHQVTQMGQEVILRCVPISNHLYFYWYRQILGQKVEFLVSFYNNEISEKSEIFDDQFSVERPDGSNFTLKIRSTKLEDSAMYFCASSWDSNTEAFFGQGTRLTVV.

This clone was seen only a few times. V is TRBV7-9 and J is TRBJ2-1; possible D gene TRBD1, 6 bases. The V and J ends lost 4 bases and 6 bases respectively, with 16 bases between them. Germline V gives CDR1 SEHNR, CDR2 FQNEAQ (reference sequence). CDR3 length: 15 amino acids. The CDR3 sequence is CASSSYVDSFNEQFF. The CDR3 coding sequence is TGTGCCAGCAGCTCCTACGTGGACAGCTTCAATGAGCAGTTCTTC.

The V gene is TRBV7-2, the J gene TRBJ2-3; D unclear. V lost 1 base to trimming and J lost 4 bases, with 3 bases between them. Germline V gene lookup returns CDR1 SGHTA and CDR2 FQGNSA. The CDR3 extends over 12 amino acids. CDR3 region: CASSLGADTQYF. The CDR3 bases are TGTGCCAGCAGCTTAGGAGCAGATACGCAGTATTTT.

The V and J genes are TRBV15 and TRBJ2-2, with D perhaps matching TRBD2 (6 bases). CDR1 and CDR2 (germline): LNHNV, YYDKDF (reference sequence). The ends were cut back, 5 bases at V and 5 bases at J, with 21 bases in the middle. This CDR3 has 17 amino acids. CDR3 bases: TGTGCCACCAGCCCAAGGAGGGACTCCGGTTTAACCGGGGAGCTGTTTTTT. As protein: CATSPRRDSGLTGELFF.

The chain has TRBV7-8 and TRBJ2-2, with D perhaps TRBD1 (5 bases). The CDR3 is 15 residues long. CDR1 is SGHVS and CDR2 is FQNEAQ in the germline V gene. Trimming left V 5 bases short and J 5 bases short, with 15 bases between. The CDR3 coding sequence is TGTGCCAGCAGCGGAGTGGCAGGGAAAACCGGGGAGCTGTTTTTT. This sequence encodes CASSGVAGKTGELFF.

The chain carries TRBV10-1 and TRBJ2-7, with a weak D call TRBD2 (5 bases). This CDR3 is 12 amino acids long. Per the germline V gene, CDR1 is WNHNN and CDR2 is SYGVQD (reference sequence). Trimming removed 2 bases from V and 7 bases from J, with 9 bases in between. The CDR3 DNA sequence: TGCGCCAGCAGTGAGGCGAGGGAAGAGCAGTACTTC. This translates into CASSEAREEQYF.

J is TRBJ1-3 and V is TRBV11-3; D not certain. The CDR3 is made up of 14 amino acids. Trimming pared 3 bases from V and 1 base from J, leaving 7 bases between. Germline loops: CDR1 SGHNT, CDR2 YENEEA. CDR3 sequence reads: CASSFLTSGNTIYF. The DNA of the CDR3 is TGTGCCAGCAGCTTTTTAACATCTGGAAACACCATATATTTT.

This rearrangement joins TRBV27 to TRBJ1-1; D unclear. The CDR3 has 15 amino acids. V lost 0 bases, J lost 9 bases, and 17 bases lay in between. The V gene's germline CDR1 is MNHEY and CDR2 SMNVEV (reference sequence). DNA for the CDR3: TGTGCCAGCAGTTTATCGCCGATAGGAGGAAGTAAAGCTTTCTTT. It translates to CASSLSPIGGSKAFF.

This clone was detected a few times. The chain carries TRBV23-1 and TRBJ1-2; D possibly corresponds to TRBD1 (6 bases). TRBV23-1 is an ORF; its function is uncertain. The V end was cut by 0 bases, the J end by 2 bases, with 22 bases between. The CDR3 sequence is 19 residues long. As DNA, the CDR3 is TGCGCCAGCAGTCAATCGTCCACTCGTGTGCGGGGGCGCAACTATGGCTACACCTTC. Its protein is CASSQSSTRVRGRNYGYTF.

This chain joins TRBV28 and TRBJ1-1; 7 bases match TRBD1. The V gene's germline CDR1 is MDHEN and CDR2 SYDVKM. Trimming took 3 bases from V and 6 from J; bases not matched to a gene: 1. The CDR3 runs to 12 residues. The CDR3 sequence is CASSLQGAEAFF. CDR3 DNA: TGTGCCAGCAGTTTGCAGGGGGCTGAAGCTTTCTTT.

The rearrangement links TRBV19 to TRBJ2-1; 8 nucleotides agree with TRBD2. This CDR3 is built from 15 residues. Germline trimming cut 2 bases from V and 8 bases from J; bases unmatched to any gene: 8. Germline lookup yields CDR1 LNHDA and CDR2 SQIVND (reference sequence). CDR3 coding DNA: TGTGCCAGTAGTATACCCCGGGAGGGCCGGGATGAGCAGTTCTTC. The encoded protein is CASSIPREGRDEQFF.

The CDR3, as DNA: TGTGCCAGCAGTTTTCAGGGGCAATACAATGAGCAGTTCTTC. As protein: CASSFQGQYNEQFF. The chain uses TRBV27 and TRBJ2-1; tentatively, D is TRBD1 (6 bases). CDR3 length: 14 amino acids. The V end was cut by 3 bases, the J end by 4 bases, with 10 bases between. The germline CDR1 and CDR2 sequences are MNHEY and SMNVEV (reference sequence).

This clone was seen a handful of times. The chain joins TRBV2 to TRBJ2-6; a weak D match, TRBD1 (5 bases). Trimming shortened V by 11 bases and J by 1 base, and 9 bases separated the two germline ends. CDR1 SNHLY and CDR2 FYNNEI come from the germline V gene. This CDR3 spans 13 amino acids. Here the CDR3 reads CAGHTSGANVLTF. The CDR3 nucleotides read TGTGCCGGACACACGTCTGGGGCCAACGTCCTGACTTTC.

In this sample, this clone turned up once. The chain links TRBV5-6 to TRBJ2-7; D perhaps matches TRBD1 (7 bases). This CDR3 comprises 17 residues. From germline, CDR1 is SGHDT and CDR2 YYEEEE. V lost 2 bases to trimming and J lost 3 bases, with 21 bases between them. The CDR3 DNA follows: TGTGCCAGCAGCTTTTCCGGCAGGGGGGTGAAAAGCTACGAGCAGTACTTC. Translating it yields CASSFSGRGVKSYEQYF.

This chain joins TRBV6-1 and TRBJ1-3, with D possibly matching TRBD1 (5 bases). The germline gives CDR1 MNHNS, CDR2 SASEGT. This CDR3 contains 18 residues. Trimming left V 1 base short and J 0 bases short, with 16 bases between. In DNA form, the CDR3 reads TGTGCCAGCAGTGAAGTCGCCACACAGGTCCTCTCTGGAAACACCATATATTTT. It encodes CASSEVATQVLSGNTIYF.

The chain couples TRBV5-1 to TRBJ2-1, with D unresolved. The CDR3 sequence is 12 residues long. Germline CDR1 and CDR2: SGHRS and YFSETQ. The ends were cut back, 0 bases at V and 8 bases at J, with 6 bases in the middle. The CDR3 loop is CASSLAQDEQFF. DNA for the CDR3: TGCGCCAGCAGCTTGGCCCAGGATGAGCAGTTCTTC.

This sequence joins TRBV12-5 and TRBJ2-3, with D perhaps matching TRBD2 (6 bases). The ends were cut back, 5 bases at V and 1 base at J, with 19 bases in the middle. The germline V gene encodes CDR1 LGHNT and CDR2 FRNRAP. The CDR3 contains 17 residues. CDR3 coding DNA: TGTGCTAGTGGTCCGGGGGTGGCGGAACGGGGCACAGATACGCAGTATTTT. It is translated as CASGPGVAERGTDTQYF.

The chain has TRBV6-6 and TRBJ2-1; TRBD2 matches at 14 bases. The CDR3 consists of 15 residues. The J segment lost 6 bases and the V segment lost 4 bases, leaving 2 bases of the junction unmatched. Germline V gene sequence: CDR1 MNHNY, CDR2 SVGAGI (reference sequence). Here the CDR3 DNA reads TGTGCCAGCAGTTGGGGACTAGCGGGAGCCAATGAGCAGTTCTTC. Translating it yields CASSWGLAGANEQFF.

The chain uses TRBV5-1 and TRBJ2-1, with TRBD2 matching 12 bases. Per the germline V gene, CDR1 is SGHRS and CDR2 is YFSETQ. After removal of 3 bases from V and 5 bases from J, the junction contained 9 bases not matched to a gene. The CDR3 contains 17 residues. The CDR3 region has the DNA TGCGCCAGCAGCTATACAGGACTAGCGGGATCCGACAATGAGCAGTTCTTC. Amino acids: CASSYTGLAGSDNEQFF. The full variable domain, with the rest looked up from reference TRBV5-1 and TRBJ2-1, is KAGVTQTPRYLIKTRGQQVTLSCSPISGHRSVSWYQQTPGQGLQFLFEYFSETQRNKGNFPGRFSGRQFSNSRSEMNVSTLELGDSALYLCASSYTGLAGSDNEQFFGPGTRLTVL.

The gene calls are TRBV6-6 and TRBJ2-3; 7 positions match TRBD1. After removal of 5 bases from V and 2 bases from J, the junction contained 7 bases not matched to a gene. CDR1 MNHNY and CDR2 SVGAGI come from the germline V gene (reference sequence). The CDR3 has 15 residues. DNA for the CDR3: TGTGCCAGCAGTATAACAGGGGTTTTCACAGATACGCAGTATTTT. As protein: CASSITGVFTDTQYF.